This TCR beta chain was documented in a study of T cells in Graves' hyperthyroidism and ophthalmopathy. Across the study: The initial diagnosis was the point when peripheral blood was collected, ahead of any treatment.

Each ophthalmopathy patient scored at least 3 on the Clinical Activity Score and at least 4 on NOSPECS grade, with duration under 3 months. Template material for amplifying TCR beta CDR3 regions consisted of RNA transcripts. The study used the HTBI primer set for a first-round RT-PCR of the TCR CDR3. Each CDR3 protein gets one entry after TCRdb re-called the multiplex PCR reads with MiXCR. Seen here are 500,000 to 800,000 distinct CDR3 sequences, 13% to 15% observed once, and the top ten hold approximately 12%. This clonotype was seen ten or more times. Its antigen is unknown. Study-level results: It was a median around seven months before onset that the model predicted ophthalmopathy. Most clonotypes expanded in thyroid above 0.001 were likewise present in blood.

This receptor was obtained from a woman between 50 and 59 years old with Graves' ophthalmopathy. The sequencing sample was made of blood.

CDR3 nucleotides: TGTGCCTGGAGTATGTGGAGCAATCAGCCCCAGCATTTT. Its protein product is CAWSMWSNQPQHF. The chain combines TRBV30 with TRBJ1-5, with D unclear. The ends were cut back, 2 bases at V and 1 base at J, with 6 bases in the middle. The CDR3 spans 13 residues. The germline gives CDR1 GTSNPN, CDR2 SVGIG (reference sequence).